The following is a T cell receptor beta chain sequence with its context. The antigen is unknown. With the Oncomine TCR Beta short-read assay, DNA from cultured CD4+ T cells was sequenced. TCRdb recomputed calls from the PCR reads with MiXCR, one row per CDR3 protein. The table records several thousand distinct CDR3 sequences, roughly 29% of them present only once. This specimen comes from a study of vaccination and CD4 T cells after COVID-19. Looking at the study overall: Post-vaccination specimens were collected at a median of approximately 66 days following dose two (range 14 to 241). Overlapping SARS-CoV-2, HCoV-NL63, HCoV-OC43 and HCoV-229E spike peptides were used to stimulate cells.

CDR1 and CDR2 from the germline V gene are MDHEN and SYDVKM. V dropped 5 bases and J dropped 3 bases, with 6 bases sitting between them. The CDR3 consists of 12 residues. Specified treatment: approximately nine-day PBMC culture with coronavirus spike peptide pools or control peptides (ViraFEST assay). The unexposed donor's CD4+ T cells were collected before the COVID-19 pandemic (2011-2018). TCR sequencing followed the expansion of antigen-specific T cells with peptide pools in ViraFEST. This clonotype was sampled from a human donor in good health. The chain employs TRBV28 and TRBJ2-3, with D maybe TRBD2 (6 bases). The sample comprised CD4+ T cells from blood, cultured in vitro. The CDR3 coding sequence is TGTGCCAGCAGTCGGGGGACAGATACGCAGTATTTT. Translated: CASSRGTDTQYF. Variable domain in full (rest from reference TRBV28 and TRBJ2-3): DVKVTQSSRYLVKRTGEKVFLECVQDMDHENMFWYRQDPGLGLRLIYFSYDVKMKEKGDIPEGYSVSREKKERFSLILESASTNQTSMYLCASSRGTDTQYFGPGTRLTVL.